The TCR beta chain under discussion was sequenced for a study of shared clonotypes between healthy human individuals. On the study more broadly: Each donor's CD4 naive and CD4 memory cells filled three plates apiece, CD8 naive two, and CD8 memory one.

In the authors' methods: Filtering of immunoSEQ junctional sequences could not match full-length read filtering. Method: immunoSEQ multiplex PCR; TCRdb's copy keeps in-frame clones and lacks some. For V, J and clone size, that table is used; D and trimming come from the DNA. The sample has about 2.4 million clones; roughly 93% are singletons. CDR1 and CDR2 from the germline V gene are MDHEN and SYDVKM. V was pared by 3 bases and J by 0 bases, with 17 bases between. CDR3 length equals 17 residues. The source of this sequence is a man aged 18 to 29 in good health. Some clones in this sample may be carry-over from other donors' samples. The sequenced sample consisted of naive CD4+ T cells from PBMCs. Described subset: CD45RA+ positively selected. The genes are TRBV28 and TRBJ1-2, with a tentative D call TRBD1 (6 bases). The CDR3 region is CASSFIGGLGTNYGYTF. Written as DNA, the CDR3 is TGTGCCAGCAGTTTCATAGGGGGGTTGGGTACTAACTATGGCTACACCTTC.